These T cell receptor beta chains were read from a single sample in a study of OX40 agonist ivuxolimab in advanced cancers. The table came from immunoSEQ multiplex PCR; TCRdb's copy has only in-frame clones and leaves some out. The sample consists of fewer than 100,000 clones, around 80% of them appearing once. The starting material was CD4+ or CD8+ T cells sorted from blood, obtained in a trial of the OX40 agonist ivuxolimab. Receptors were obtained from an adult with an advanced solid tumor such as melanoma, head and neck, liver or kidney cancer. CDR3s include the opening cysteine and the closing phenylalanine or tryptophan. A D gene is named only where the DNA matches it firmly. Only some rows state a clone size, as once, few, many or a class for expanded clones.

J gene: TRBJ1-4; V gene: TRBV2; D gene: .; clone size: few; CDR3 DNA: TGTGCCAGCAGTGACGAGGGGCGAAAACTGTTTTTT; CDR3 protein: CASSDEGRKLFF
J gene: TRBJ1-4; V gene: TRBV30; D gene: .; clone size: .; CDR3 DNA: TGTGCCCATACCAGGGTTTCAACTAATGAAAAACTGTTTTTT; CDR3 protein: CAHTRVSTNEKLFF
J gene: TRBJ1-2; V gene: TRBV6-5; D gene: .; clone size: .; CDR3 DNA: TGTGCCAGCAGGGAGACAGGCGAGGTTAACTATGGCTACACCTTC; CDR3 protein: CASRETGEVNYGYTF
J gene: TRBJ2-5; V gene: TRBV7-2; D gene: .; clone size: .; CDR3 DNA: TGTGCCAGCAGCTTAGATGGCGGGACGCAAGAGACCCAGTACTTC; CDR3 protein: CASSLDGGTQETQYF
J gene: TRBJ1-1; V gene: TRBV29-1; D gene: .; clone size: .; CDR3 DNA: TGCAGCGTCAAAAGGGATGAGAACACTGAAGCTTTCTTT; CDR3 protein: CSVKRDENTEAFF
J gene: TRBJ1-2; V gene: TRBV15; D gene: .; clone size: .; CDR3 DNA: TGTGCCACCAGCTTAGGCCGGCGGGGGGCGCCGGGCTATGGCTACACCTTC; CDR3 protein: CATSLGRRGAPGYGYTF
J gene: TRBJ1-1; V gene: TRBV11-3; D gene: TRBD1; clone size: .; CDR3 DNA: TGTGCCAGCAGCTTAAGGACAGGGGATAGTGAAGCTTTCTTT; CDR3 protein: CASSLRTGDSEAFF
J gene: TRBJ2-5; V gene: TRBV5-1; D gene: .; clone size: .; CDR3 DNA: TGCGCCAGCAGGGAGCCTGGGGTTGAGACCCAGTACTTC; CDR3 protein: CASREPGVETQYF
J gene: TRBJ1-6; V gene: TRBV7-2; D gene: .; clone size: .; CDR3 DNA: TGTGCCAGCAGCTTATTTTCCCTGCTGGAGAATTCACCCCTCCACTTT; CDR3 protein: CASSLFSLLENSPLHF
J gene: TRBJ2-5; V gene: TRBV2; D gene: TRBD2; clone size: .; CDR3 DNA: TGTGCCAGCATCCGCGGACTAGCGGGGGGTCGAGAGACCCAGTACTTC; CDR3 protein: CASIRGLAGGRETQYF
J gene: TRBJ1-4; V gene: TRBV5-1; D gene: TRBD1; clone size: .; CDR3 DNA: TGCGCCAGCAGCCAAGCCGGCAGAGGGGGCGGTGAAAAACTGTTTTTT; CDR3 protein: CASSQAGRGGGEKLFF
J gene: TRBJ2-1; V gene: TRBV7-6; D gene: TRBD1; clone size: .; CDR3 DNA: TGTGCCAGCAGCTCCGGGACAGGGGGCTACAATGAGCAGTTCTTC; CDR3 protein: CASSSGTGGYNEQFF
J gene: TRBJ2-3; V gene: TRBV5-6; D gene: TRBD2; clone size: .; CDR3 DNA: TGTGCCAGCAGCCCTGGGACTAGCTCACCCACAGATACGCAGTATTTT; CDR3 protein: CASSPGTSSPTDTQYF
J gene: TRBJ2-1; V gene: TRBV9; D gene: TRBD1; clone size: .; CDR3 DNA: TGTGCCAGCAGCGTAGTAGGACAGGGGGGTGAGCAGTTCTTC; CDR3 protein: CASSVVGQGGEQFF
J gene: TRBJ2-2; V gene: TRBV18; D gene: TRBD2; clone size: .; CDR3 DNA: TGTGCCAGCTCACCTCTAGCGGGAGCGGACACCGGGGAGCTGTTTTTT; CDR3 protein: CASSPLAGADTGELFF
J gene: TRBJ1-5; V gene: TRBV30; D gene: TRBD1; clone size: .; CDR3 DNA: TGTGCCTGGAGTCTAACCGGGACAGGGGATCAGCCCCAGCATTTT; CDR3 protein: CAWSLTGTGDQPQHF
J gene: TRBJ1-1; V gene: TRBV6-1; D gene: .; clone size: .; CDR3 DNA: TGTGCCAGCAGTGCAAGCCCGGGGGCCGGCTTGAACACTGAAGCTTTCTTT; CDR3 protein: CASSASPGAGLNTEAFF
J gene: TRBJ2-3; V gene: TRBV7-3; D gene: .; clone size: .; CDR3 DNA: TGTGCCAGCAGCTTACTGGGGGCGGCGGGAACAGATACGCAGTATTTT; CDR3 protein: CASSLLGAAGTDTQYF
J gene: TRBJ1-5; V gene: TRBV7-8; D gene: .; clone size: .; CDR3 DNA: TGTGCCAGCAGCTTATTCCGGCAGGGGACCAATCAGCCCCAGCATTTT; CDR3 protein: CASSLFRQGTNQPQHF
J gene: TRBJ2-7; V gene: TRBV7-9; D gene: .; clone size: .; CDR3 DNA: TGTGCCAGCAGCATAAAAGGGGGGAGCGGGACAAACTACGAGCAGTACTTC; CDR3 protein: CASSIKGGSGTNYEQYF
J gene: TRBJ1-2; V gene: TRBV2; D gene: .; clone size: .; CDR3 DNA: TGTGCCAGCAGCCTAGGGTCCCCAAGCAACTATGGCTACACCTTC; CDR3 protein: CASSLGSPSNYGYTF
J gene: TRBJ1-5; V gene: TRBV2; D gene: TRBD1; clone size: .; CDR3 DNA: TGTGCCAGCAGTACCGGGACAGGGGCTCAGCCCCAGCATTTT; CDR3 protein: CASSTGTGAQPQHF
J gene: TRBJ2-5; V gene: TRBV5-5; D gene: .; clone size: few; CDR3 DNA: TGTGCCAGCAGCTTGGGACATGGCAACCAAGAGACCCAGTACTTC; CDR3 protein: CASSLGHGNQETQYF
J gene: TRBJ1-2; V gene: TRBV5-6; D gene: .; clone size: few; CDR3 DNA: TGTGCCAGAATAGGACGGAGCTATGGCTACACCTTC; CDR3 protein: CARIGRSYGYTF
J gene: TRBJ2-7; V gene: TRBV5-1; D gene: .; clone size: .; CDR3 DNA: TGCGCCAGCAGCCCGTCACGGGACACCCGACGTGACGAGCAGTACTTC; CDR3 protein: CASSPSRDTRRDEQYF
J gene: TRBJ2-6; V gene: TRBV7-2; D gene: .; clone size: few; CDR3 DNA: TGTGCCAGCAGCGAGTCCGGGGGCGCTGGGGCCAACGTCCTGACTTTC; CDR3 protein: CASSESGGAGANVLTF
J gene: TRBJ2-5; V gene: TRBV27; D gene: .; clone size: few; CDR3 DNA: TGTGCCAGCAGTTTTGGGCGGGGCCGCCAAGAGACCCAGTACTTC; CDR3 protein: CASSFGRGRQETQYF
J gene: TRBJ2-3; V gene: TRBV7-2; D gene: .; clone size: .; CDR3 DNA: TGTGCCAGCAGCTTAAGAGTCGCAGTCAGGGATACGCAGTATTTT; CDR3 protein: CASSLRVAVRDTQYF
J gene: TRBJ2-3; V gene: TRBV7-6; D gene: TRBD1; clone size: .; CDR3 DNA: TGTGCCAGCAGCTTCGGTACAGGGGTCACCACAGATACGCAGTATTTT; CDR3 protein: CASSFGTGVTTDTQYF
J gene: TRBJ2-7; V gene: TRBV30; D gene: TRBD2; clone size: few; CDR3 DNA: TGTGCCTGGAGTGTATTCGGGCTAGCGGGGGGGCGTGGATCGATCGAGCAGTACTTC; CDR3 protein: CAWSVFGLAGGRGSIEQYF
J gene: TRBJ1-6; V gene: TRBV6-1; D gene: .; clone size: .; CDR3 DNA: TGTGCCAGCAGTGACACTCAGGGATCACCCCTCCACTTT; CDR3 protein: CASSDTQGSPLHF
J gene: TRBJ2-1; V gene: TRBV6-6; D gene: .; clone size: .; CDR3 DNA: TGTGCCAGCACCGCTCGGGTGCAATCGTATGAGCAGTTCTTC; CDR3 protein: CASTARVQSYEQFF
J gene: TRBJ1-1; V gene: TRBV25-1; D gene: .; clone size: .; CDR3 DNA: TGTGCCAGCAGTGAAAACCGGGGGGCGAGTACTGAAGCTTTCTTT; CDR3 protein: CASSENRGASTEAFF
J gene: TRBJ2-6; V gene: TRBV5-6; D gene: .; clone size: .; CDR3 DNA: TGTGCCAGCAGCTTGTATAACTCTGGGGCCAACGTCCTGACTTTC; CDR3 protein: CASSLYNSGANVLTF
J gene: TRBJ1-2; V gene: TRBV30; D gene: .; clone size: .; CDR3 DNA: TGTGCCTGGAGTCGGGCCGTTGCGGATGGCTACACCTTC; CDR3 protein: CAWSRAVADGYTF
J gene: TRBJ2-2; V gene: TRBV19; D gene: .; clone size: .; CDR3 DNA: TGTGCCAGTAGTATCATTGGGGCAGGTGGCACCGGGGAGCTGTTTTTT; CDR3 protein: CASSIIGAGGTGELFF
J gene: TRBJ1-5; V gene: TRBV2; D gene: .; clone size: .; CDR3 DNA: TGTGCCAGCAGTGAATATGGGCGCACGTATCAGCCCCAGCATTTT; CDR3 protein: CASSEYGRTYQPQHF
J gene: TRBJ2-1; V gene: TRBV5-1; D gene: .; clone size: .; CDR3 DNA: TGCGCCAGCAGCTTGAGGAGTGGGAACAATGAGCAGTTCTTC; CDR3 protein: CASSLRSGNNEQFF
J gene: TRBJ2-7; V gene: TRBV7-6; D gene: TRBD1; clone size: .; CDR3 DNA: TGTGCCAGCAGCTTGGGTCCCGGGACAGGGGAGGGCTACGAGCAGTACTTC; CDR3 protein: CASSLGPGTGEGYEQYF
J gene: TRBJ1-2; V gene: TRBV28; D gene: .; clone size: .; CDR3 DNA: TGTGCCAGCAGTTCCCCATATGGCTACACCTTC; CDR3 protein: CASSSPYGYTF
J gene: TRBJ1-5; V gene: TRBV18; D gene: .; clone size: few; CDR3 DNA: TGTGCCAGCTCACCAGGGGTTGATCAGCCCCAGCATTTT; CDR3 protein: CASSPGVDQPQHF
J gene: TRBJ2-3; V gene: TRBV5-1; D gene: .; clone size: .; CDR3 DNA: TGCGCCAGCAGCTTGCTTGGTCCTTACAGGCGCACAGATACGCAGTATTTT; CDR3 protein: CASSLLGPYRRTDTQYF
J gene: TRBJ1-4; V gene: TRBV19; D gene: .; clone size: .; CDR3 DNA: TGTGCCAGTGGACGGCCTAATGAAAAACTGTTTTTT; CDR3 protein: CASGRPNEKLFF
J gene: TRBJ2-7; V gene: TRBV5-4; D gene: .; clone size: .; CDR3 DNA: TGTGCCAGCAGCTTGGACGGAAACGAGCAGTACTTC; CDR3 protein: CASSLDGNEQYF
J gene: TRBJ2-2; V gene: TRBV7-2; D gene: .; clone size: .; CDR3 DNA: TGTGCCAGCAGCTTAGCTGGGACACGAATCACCGGGGAGCTGTTTTTT; CDR3 protein: CASSLAGTRITGELFF
J gene: TRBJ1-3; V gene: TRBV2; D gene: .; clone size: few; CDR3 DNA: TGTGCCAGCAGTGCTGACATATTCTCTGGAAACACCATATATTTT; CDR3 protein: CASSADIFSGNTIYF
J gene: TRBJ2-7; V gene: TRBV6-5; D gene: .; clone size: .; CDR3 DNA: TGTGCCAGCAGCCAACAGGGCTACGAGCAGTACTTC; CDR3 protein: CASSQQGYEQYF
J gene: TRBJ1-2; V gene: TRBV5-6; D gene: .; clone size: once; CDR3 DNA: TGTGCCAGCAGCTCAGACACGGACTATGGCTACACCTTC; CDR3 protein: CASSSDTDYGYTF
J gene: TRBJ1-1; V gene: TRBV7-6; D gene: .; clone size: .; CDR3 DNA: TGTGCCAGCAGCTTAATGACGGCCAAGAGTTTCACTGAAGCTTTCTTT; CDR3 protein: CASSLMTAKSFTEAFF